What follows is one T cell receptor beta chain and its context. The PCR ran on 60 Vbeta and 13 Jbeta primers. Measured with immunoSEQ multiplex PCR; TCRdb has only the in-frame clones, and not every one. In the table there are approximately 93,000 clones, approximately 69% of which are singletons. The data derive from a study of cytomegalovirus exposure and HLA in healthy donors. V was cut by 3 bases and J by 3 bases, with 8 bases left in between. The V gene's germline CDR1 is MNHEY and CDR2 SVGAGI. CDR3 length: 13 amino acids. This receptor was obtained from a boy between 10 and 17 years old in good health and CMV-seropositive. The material sequenced was PBMCs. The V gene is TRBV6-5, the J gene TRBJ1-2; D is unresolved. The DNA for the CDR3 is TGTGCCAGCAGTTATTTCGGGGACTATGGCTACACCTTC. As protein: CASSYFGDYGYTF.